This TCR beta chain was observed in a study of T cell responses to AZD1222 COVID-19 vaccine. TCRdb's copy holds only in-frame clones and misses some; the assay was immunoSEQ multiplex PCR. The table shows 110,000 to 150,000 clones, with around nine tenths occurring only once. A note on this clone: Its cognate antigen is unknown.

Study-level points and caveats: White British donors predominated, females outnumbered males, and clonal diversity was possibly underestimated. Sampled repertoires all dated from after the peak T cell response. Among spike-specific TCRs, nearly half reportedly target unmutated variant regions. Across spike, vaccine-associated CD4 TCRs were found, dominant at 160-218 and 743-854.

V was cut by 1 base and J by 10 bases, with 5 bases left in between. The CDR3 is 11 amino acids. CDR1 is SGHVS and CDR2 is FQNEAQ in the germline V gene. The clonotype originates from an adult in good health. The V and J genes are TRBV7-8 and TRBJ2-1; D gene unclear. The material sequenced was peripheral blood, taken on day 0 of AZD1222 vaccination. CDR3 sequence (DNA): TGTGCCAGCAGCTTAGTCAGGGAGCAGTTCTTC. This sequence encodes CASSLVREQFF.